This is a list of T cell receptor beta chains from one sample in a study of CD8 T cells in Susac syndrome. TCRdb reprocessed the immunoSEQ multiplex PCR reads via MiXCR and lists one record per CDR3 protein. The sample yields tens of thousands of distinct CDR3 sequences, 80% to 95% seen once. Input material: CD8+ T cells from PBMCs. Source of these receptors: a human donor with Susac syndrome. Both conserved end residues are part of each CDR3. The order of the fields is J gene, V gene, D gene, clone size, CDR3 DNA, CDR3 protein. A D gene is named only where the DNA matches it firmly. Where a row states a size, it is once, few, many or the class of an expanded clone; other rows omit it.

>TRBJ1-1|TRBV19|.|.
TGTGCCAGTAGTATCCGGTCCACAGGATGGAACACTGAAGCTTTCTTT
CASSIRSTGWNTEAFF
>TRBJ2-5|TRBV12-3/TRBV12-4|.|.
TGTGCCAGCCAGCAGGACTTACAAGAGACCCAGTACTTC
CASQQDLQETQYF
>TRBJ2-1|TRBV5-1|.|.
TGCGCCAGCAGCGGTACTAGCTTCGATGAGCAGTTCTTC
CASSGTSFDEQFF
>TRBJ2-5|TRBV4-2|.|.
TGTGCCAGCAGCCAAGGCCTCCAAGAGACCCAGTACTTC
CASSQGLQETQYF
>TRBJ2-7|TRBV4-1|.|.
TGCGCCAGCAGCCAAGGGAGCAGGGGCTACGAGCAGTACTTC
CASSQGSRGYEQYF
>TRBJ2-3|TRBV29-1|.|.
TGCAGCGTTGTTCCAGAACCGAGCACAGATACGCAGTATTTT
CSVVPEPSTDTQYF
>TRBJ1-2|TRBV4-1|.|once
TGCGCCAGCAGCCAAGTCGGGACCAGGGTCCTCTATGGCTACACCTTC
CASSQVGTRVLYGYTF
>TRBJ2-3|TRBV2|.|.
TGTGCCAGCAGTAGAGACCCGGGGGGCACAGATACGCAGTATTTT
CASSRDPGGTDTQYF
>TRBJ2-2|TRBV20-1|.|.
TGCAGTGCTAGAGATCCTAAAGACACCCCCACCGGGGAGCTGTTTTTT
CSARDPKDTPTGELFF
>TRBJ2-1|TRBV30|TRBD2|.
TGTGCCGTACTAAGAGCGGGGGAGGGCAATGAGCAGTTCTTC
CAVLRAGEGNEQFF
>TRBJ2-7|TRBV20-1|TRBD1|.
TGCAGTGCCCGTGGGACAGCCACCTACGAGCAGTACTTC
CSARGTATYEQYF
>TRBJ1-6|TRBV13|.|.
TGTGCCAGCAGCCCAGGATGGCGACAGAATTCACCCCTCCACTTT
CASSPGWRQNSPLHF
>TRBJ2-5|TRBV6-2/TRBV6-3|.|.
TGTGCCAGCAGTTACTCAACAGGGTCTCCGGAAGAGACCCAGTACTTC
CASSYSTGSPEETQYF
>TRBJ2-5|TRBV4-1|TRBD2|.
TGCGCCAGCAGCCAGGCCCCGGGACTAGCGGATAACCAAGAGACCCAGTACTTC
CASSQAPGLADNQETQYF
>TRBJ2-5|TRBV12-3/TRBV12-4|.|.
TGTGCCAGCAGCCAGGGGGGGCCCGCGACCCAGTACTTC
CASSQGGPATQYF
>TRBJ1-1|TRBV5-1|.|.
TGCGCCAGCAGCCCGGGGCACTTGAACACTGAAGCTTTCTTT
CASSPGHLNTEAFF
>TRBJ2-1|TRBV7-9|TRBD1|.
TGTGCCAGCAGCCCCGGGACAGGGGAATACAATGAGCAGTTCTTC
CASSPGTGEYNEQFF
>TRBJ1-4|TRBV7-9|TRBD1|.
TGTGCCAGCAGCTTAGCCACAGGGGCTAATGAAAAACTGTTTTTT
CASSLATGANEKLFF
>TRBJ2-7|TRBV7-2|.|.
TGTGCCAGCGGGAGCGGAACCTACGAGCAGTACTTC
CASGSGTYEQYF
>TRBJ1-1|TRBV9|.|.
TGTGCCAGCAGCGCAGGGAATACTGAAGTTTTCTTT
CASSAGNTEVFF
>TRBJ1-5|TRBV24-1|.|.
TGTGCCACCAGTGATCACAGGGACAATCAGCCCCAGCATTTT
CATSDHRDNQPQHF
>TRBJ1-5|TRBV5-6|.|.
TGTGCCAGCAGGGCGGGGGATCAGCCCCAGCATTTT
CASRAGDQPQHF
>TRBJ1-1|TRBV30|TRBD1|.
TGTGCCTGGAGTGTCACAGGGGGCGCTTTCTTT
CAWSVTGGAFF
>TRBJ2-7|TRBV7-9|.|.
TGTGCCAGCAGTCGGGGTCTAACCTACGAGCAGTACTTC
CASSRGLTYEQYF
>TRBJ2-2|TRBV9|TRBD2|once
TGTGCCAGCAGCGGTAGCGGGGCTAACACCGGGGAGCTGTTTTTT
CASSGSGANTGELFF
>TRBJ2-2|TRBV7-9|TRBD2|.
TGTGCCAGCAGACTAGCGGGCAGGAACACCGGGGAGCTGTTTTTT
CASRLAGRNTGELFF
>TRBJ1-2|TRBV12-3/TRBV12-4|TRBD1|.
TGTGCCAGCAGCACGGAGGGGACAGGGATCTATGGCTACACCTTC
CASSTEGTGIYGYTF
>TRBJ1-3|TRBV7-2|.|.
TGTGCCAGCAGCGACTATCTTGGGGCCACCTCTGGAAACACCATATATTTT
CASSDYLGATSGNTIYF
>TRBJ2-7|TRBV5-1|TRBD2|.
TGCGCCAGCAGCTTTCTGACTAGCGGGAATAGTGTCTACGAGCAGTACTTC
CASSFLTSGNSVYEQYF
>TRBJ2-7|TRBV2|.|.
TGTGCCAGCAGGAGGGACACCTCCTACGAGCAGTACTTC
CASRRDTSYEQYF
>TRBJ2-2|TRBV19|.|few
TGTGCCAGTAGTTCGCAGGGGAACACCGGGGAGCTGTTTTTT
CASSSQGNTGELFF
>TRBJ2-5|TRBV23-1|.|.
TGCGCCAGCAGTCATCCGGGAGAAGAGACCCAGTACTTC
CASSHPGEETQYF
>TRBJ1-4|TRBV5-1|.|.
TGCGCCAGCACGAGAGGACAGCCAAGTAATGAAAAACTGTTTTTT
CASTRGQPSNEKLFF
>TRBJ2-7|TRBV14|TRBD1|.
TGTGCCAGCAGCCAAGGGCTGGGGACAGGGGACTCCTACGAGCAGTACTTC
CASSQGLGTGDSYEQYF
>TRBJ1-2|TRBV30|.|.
TGTGCCTGGAGGTACCTCTTCCACCCCAACTATGGCTACACCTTC
CAWRYLFHPNYGYTF
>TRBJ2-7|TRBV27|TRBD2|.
TGTGCCAGCAGTTTGGGGACTAGCGCCTACGAGCAGTACTTC
CASSLGTSAYEQYF
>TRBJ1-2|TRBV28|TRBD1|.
TGTGCCAGCAGTTTTGATTATTGGGACAGCCGTAAAAAACTAGAATATGGCTACACCTTC
CASSFDYWDSRKKLEYGYTF
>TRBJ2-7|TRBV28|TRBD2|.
TGTGCCAGCAGTTTTAGCGGGAGGTACGAGCAGTACTTC
CASSFSGRYEQYF
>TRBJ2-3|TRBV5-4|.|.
TGTGCCAGCAGCTTGCGGCGGGATACGCAGTATTTT
CASSLRRDTQYF